This TCR beta chain was recorded in a study of read filtering for tumor transcriptome and immune sequencing. Study details: Mean patient age was roughly 61 years, range about 47 to 85; around 17 male, around 15 female.

From approximately 400 ng of RNA, a library with molecular barcoded alpha/delta and beta/gamma adaptors was made. TCRdb processed the reads anew with MiXCR; each CDR3 protein has one entry. Of some 120,000 distinct CDR3 sequences listed, roughly 13% are singletons. With regard to this clonotype: The antigen is not known. Its ends do not fully match the called genes, so a read error is possible.

Overall study findings and caveats: Roughly 79% of IR-seq clonotypes had one read, totaling around 3.4% of reads; RNA-seq: 74.6% and 44.6%.

Every patient had bone marrow sampled while the disease was active. Germline V gene lookup returns CDR1 ENHRY and CDR2 SYGVKD. The length of the CDR3 is 16 residues. The specimen sequenced was a population of CD138-negative cells sorted from bone marrow. This sequence originates from a donor older than 35 with multiple myeloma. The chain combines TRBV10-3 with TRBJ1-2; D is perhaps TRBD1 (6 bases). CDR3 in DNA: TGTGCCAGCAGTTACTCAGGACCGCAGACAGGCTATGGCTACACCTTC. Encoded protein: CASSYSGPQTGYGYTF.